This T cell receptor (beta chain) was documented in a study of cytomegalovirus exposure and HLA in healthy donors. Study overall: Of all 400 or so donors who were genotyped, roughly 81% belonged to the Caucasian-associated ancestry cluster. Findings and limits, study-wide: Later analysis suggested links between common viral pathogens and several top significant clusters.

As regards this clone: Its antigen is unidentified. The junction does not match germline at one end; this may be a read error. Other DNA sequences in this specimen translate into the identical CDR3.

Primers: 60 Vbeta forward and 13 Jbeta reverse. Clones were read by immunoSEQ multiplex PCR, and TCRdb kept only the in-frame ones, dropping some. This table holds approximately 140,000 clones, 70% to 75% found once. Material: PBMCs. This receptor was taken from a human donor in good health.

This chain's CDR3 is CASSTRPRDTEAFF. The CDR3 DNA reads TGCGCCAGCAGCACGCGGCCCAGGGACACTGAAGCCTTCTTT. This chain joins TRBV5-1 and TRBJ1-1; D perhaps matches TRBD1 (6 bases). CDR1 is SGHRS, CDR2 YFSETQ, per germline. The CDR3 has 14 residues. Together with reference TRBV5-1 and TRBJ1-1, the CDR3 gives the full variable domain: KAGVTQTPRYLIKTRGQQVTLSCSPISGHRSVSWYQQTPGQGLQFLFEYFSETQRNKGNFPGRFSGRQFSNSRSEMNVSTLELGDSALYLCASSTRPRDTEAFFGQGTRLTVV.